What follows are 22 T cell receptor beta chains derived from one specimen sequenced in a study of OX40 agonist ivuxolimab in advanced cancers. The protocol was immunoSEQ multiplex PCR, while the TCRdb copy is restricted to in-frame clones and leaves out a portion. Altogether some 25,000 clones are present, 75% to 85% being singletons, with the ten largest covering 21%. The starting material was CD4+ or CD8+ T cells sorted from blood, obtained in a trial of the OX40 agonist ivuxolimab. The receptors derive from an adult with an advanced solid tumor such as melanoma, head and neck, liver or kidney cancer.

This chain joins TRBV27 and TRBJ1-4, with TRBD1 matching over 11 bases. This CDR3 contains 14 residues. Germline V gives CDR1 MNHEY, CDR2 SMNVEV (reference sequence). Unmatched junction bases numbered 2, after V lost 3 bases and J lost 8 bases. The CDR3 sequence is CASSLDRGREKLFF. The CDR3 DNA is TGTGCCAGCAGTTTGGACAGGGGGCGAGAAAAACTGTTTTTT.

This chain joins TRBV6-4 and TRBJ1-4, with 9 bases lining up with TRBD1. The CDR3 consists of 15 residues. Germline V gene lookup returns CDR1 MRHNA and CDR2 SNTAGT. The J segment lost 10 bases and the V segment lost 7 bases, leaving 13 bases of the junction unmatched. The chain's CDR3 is CASNLMGQGFAKLFF. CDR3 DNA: TGTGCCAGCAACTTGATGGGACAGGGCTTTGCAAAACTGTTTTTT.

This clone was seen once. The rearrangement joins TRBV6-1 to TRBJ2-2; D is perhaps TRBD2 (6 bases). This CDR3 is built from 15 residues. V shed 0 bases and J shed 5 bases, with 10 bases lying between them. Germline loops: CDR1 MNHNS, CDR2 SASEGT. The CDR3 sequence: CASSEAVDYTGELFF. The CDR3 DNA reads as TGTGCCAGCAGTGAAGCGGTGGACTATACCGGGGAGCTGTTTTTT.

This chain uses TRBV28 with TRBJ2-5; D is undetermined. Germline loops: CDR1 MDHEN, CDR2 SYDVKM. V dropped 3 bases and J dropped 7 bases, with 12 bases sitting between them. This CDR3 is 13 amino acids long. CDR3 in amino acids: CASSFSARLTQYF. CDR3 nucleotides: TGTGCCAGCAGTTTTTCGGCACGACTGACCCAGTACTTC.

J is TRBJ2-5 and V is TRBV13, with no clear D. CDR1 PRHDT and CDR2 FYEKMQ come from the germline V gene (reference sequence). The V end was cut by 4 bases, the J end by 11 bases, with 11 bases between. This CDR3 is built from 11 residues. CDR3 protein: CASSSSEKQYF. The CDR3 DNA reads TGTGCCAGCAGCTCCTCTGAGAAGCAGTACTTC.

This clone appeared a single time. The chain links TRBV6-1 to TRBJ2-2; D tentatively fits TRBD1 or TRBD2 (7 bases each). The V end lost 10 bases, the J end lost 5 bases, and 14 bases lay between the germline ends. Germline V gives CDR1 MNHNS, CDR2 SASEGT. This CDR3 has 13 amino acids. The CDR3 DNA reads TGTGCCAACCGACAGGGAGGGACCGGGGAGCTGTTTTTT. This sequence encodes CANRQGGTGELFF.

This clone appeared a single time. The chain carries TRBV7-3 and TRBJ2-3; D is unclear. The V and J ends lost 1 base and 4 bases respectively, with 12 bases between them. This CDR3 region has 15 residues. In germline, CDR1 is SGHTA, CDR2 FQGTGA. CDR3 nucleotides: TGTGCCAGCAGCTTAATCGTGGGATCGGCAGATACGCAGTATTTT. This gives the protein CASSLIVGSADTQYF.

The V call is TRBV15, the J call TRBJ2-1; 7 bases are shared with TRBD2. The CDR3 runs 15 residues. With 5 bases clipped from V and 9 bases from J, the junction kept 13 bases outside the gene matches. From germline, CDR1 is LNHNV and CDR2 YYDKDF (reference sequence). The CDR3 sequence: CATSAFGGGPREQFF. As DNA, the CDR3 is TGTGCCACCAGCGCCTTCGGGGGAGGGCCCCGTGAGCAGTTCTTC.

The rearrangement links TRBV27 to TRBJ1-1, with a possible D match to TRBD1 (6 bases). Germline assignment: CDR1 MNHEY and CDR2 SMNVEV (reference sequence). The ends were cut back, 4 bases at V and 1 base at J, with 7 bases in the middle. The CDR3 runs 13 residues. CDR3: CASSWGQNTEAFF. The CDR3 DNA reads TGTGCCAGCAGTTGGGGACAGAACACTGAAGCTTTCTTT.

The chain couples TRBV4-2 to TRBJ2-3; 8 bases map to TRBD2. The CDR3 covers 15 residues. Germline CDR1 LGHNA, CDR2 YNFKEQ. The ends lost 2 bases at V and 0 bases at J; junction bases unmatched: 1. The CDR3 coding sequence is TGTGCCAGCAGCCAAAAGCGGGGGAGCACAGATACGCAGTATTTT. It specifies CASSQKRGSTDTQYF.

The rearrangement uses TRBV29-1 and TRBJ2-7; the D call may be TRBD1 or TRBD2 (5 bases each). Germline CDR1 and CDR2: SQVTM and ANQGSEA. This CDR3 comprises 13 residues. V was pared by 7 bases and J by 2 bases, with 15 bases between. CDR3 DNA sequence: TGCAGCGACCGGATCGTGGGGGCCTACGAGCAGTACTTC. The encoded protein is CSDRIVGAYEQYF.

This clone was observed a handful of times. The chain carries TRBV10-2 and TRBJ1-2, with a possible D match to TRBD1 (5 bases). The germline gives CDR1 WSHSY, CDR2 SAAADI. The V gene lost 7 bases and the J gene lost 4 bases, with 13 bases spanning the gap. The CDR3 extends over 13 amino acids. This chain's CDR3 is CASKQDTSYGYTF. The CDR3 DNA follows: TGCGCCAGCAAACAGGATACCTCCTATGGCTACACCTTC.

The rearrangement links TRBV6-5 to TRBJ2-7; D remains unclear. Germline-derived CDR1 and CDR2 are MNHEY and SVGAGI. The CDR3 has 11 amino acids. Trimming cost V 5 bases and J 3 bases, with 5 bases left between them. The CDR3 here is CASSTLYEQYF. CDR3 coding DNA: TGTGCCAGCAGTACCCTCTACGAGCAGTACTTC.

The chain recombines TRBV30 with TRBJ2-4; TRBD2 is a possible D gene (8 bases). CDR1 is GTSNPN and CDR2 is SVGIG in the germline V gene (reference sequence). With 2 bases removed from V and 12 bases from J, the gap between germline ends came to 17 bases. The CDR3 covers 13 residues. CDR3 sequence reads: CAWSTGVAGNQYF. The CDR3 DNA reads TGTGCCTGGAGTACAGGGGTAGCGGGGAATCAGTACTTC. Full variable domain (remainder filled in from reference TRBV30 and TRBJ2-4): SQTIHQWPATLVQPVGSPLSLECTVEGTSNPNLYWYRQAAGRGLQLLFYSVGIGQISSEVPQNLSASRPQDRQFILSSKKLLLSDSGFYLCAWSTGVAGNQYFGAGTRLSVL.

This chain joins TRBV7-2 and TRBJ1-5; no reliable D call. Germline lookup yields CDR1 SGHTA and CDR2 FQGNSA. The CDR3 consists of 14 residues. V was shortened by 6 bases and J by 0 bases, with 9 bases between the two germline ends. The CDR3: CASSPFNSNQPQHF. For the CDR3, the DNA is TGTGCCAGCAGTCCTTTTAATAGCAATCAGCCCCAGCATTTT.

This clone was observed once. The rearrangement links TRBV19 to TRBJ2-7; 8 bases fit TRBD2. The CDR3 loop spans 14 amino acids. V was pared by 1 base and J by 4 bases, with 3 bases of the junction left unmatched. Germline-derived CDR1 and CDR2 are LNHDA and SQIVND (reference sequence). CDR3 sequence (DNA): TGTGCCAGTAGTATAGCGGGAGGGCCATACGAGCAGTACTTC. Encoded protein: CASSIAGGPYEQYF.

CDR3 residues: CASSHPGRSNQPQHF. CDR3 DNA sequence: TGCGCCAGCAGCCACCCGGGACGGAGCAATCAGCCCCAGCATTTT. This chain uses TRBV4-1 with TRBJ1-5, with a possible D match to TRBD1 (5 bases). V lost 3 bases, J lost 1 base, and 10 bases lay in between. The germline CDR1 and CDR2 sequences are MGHRA and YSYEKL. The CDR3 is 15 amino acids.

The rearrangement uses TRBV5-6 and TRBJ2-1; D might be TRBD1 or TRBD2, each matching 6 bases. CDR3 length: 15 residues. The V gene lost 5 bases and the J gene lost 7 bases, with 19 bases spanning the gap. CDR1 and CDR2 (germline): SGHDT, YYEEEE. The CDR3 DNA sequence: TGTGCCAGCAGGTTCGGGAGCCCCAGGGGAAATGAGCAGTTCTTC. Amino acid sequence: CASRFGSPRGNEQFF.

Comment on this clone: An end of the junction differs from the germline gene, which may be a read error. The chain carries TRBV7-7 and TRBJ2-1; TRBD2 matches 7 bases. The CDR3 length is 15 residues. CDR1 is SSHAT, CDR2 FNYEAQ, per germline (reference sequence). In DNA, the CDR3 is TGTGCTAGCAGCTTGGGGCTAGCGGCAAACAATGAGCAGTTCTTC. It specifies CASSLGLAANNEQFF.

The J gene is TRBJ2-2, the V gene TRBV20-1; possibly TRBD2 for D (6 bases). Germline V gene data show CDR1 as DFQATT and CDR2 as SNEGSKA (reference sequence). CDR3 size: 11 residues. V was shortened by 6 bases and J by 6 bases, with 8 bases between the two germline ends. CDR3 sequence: CSARRAGELFF. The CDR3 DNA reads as TGCAGTGCCAGGAGGGCCGGGGAGCTGTTTTTT.

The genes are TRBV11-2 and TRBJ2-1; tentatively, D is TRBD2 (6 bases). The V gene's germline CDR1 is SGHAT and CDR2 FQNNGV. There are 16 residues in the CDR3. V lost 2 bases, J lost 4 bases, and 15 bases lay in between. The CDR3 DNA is TGTGCCAGCAGCTTATCCGTGGCGGGAAGGTACAATGAGCAGTTCTTC. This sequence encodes CASSLSVAGRYNEQFF.

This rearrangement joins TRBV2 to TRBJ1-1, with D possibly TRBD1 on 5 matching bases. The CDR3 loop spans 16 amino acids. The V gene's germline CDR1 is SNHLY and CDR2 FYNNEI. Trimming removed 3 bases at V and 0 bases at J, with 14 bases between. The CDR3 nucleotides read TGTGCCAGCAGTGAGTTGGGGACTAGGATGAACACTGAAGCTTTCTTT. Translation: CASSELGTRMNTEAFF.